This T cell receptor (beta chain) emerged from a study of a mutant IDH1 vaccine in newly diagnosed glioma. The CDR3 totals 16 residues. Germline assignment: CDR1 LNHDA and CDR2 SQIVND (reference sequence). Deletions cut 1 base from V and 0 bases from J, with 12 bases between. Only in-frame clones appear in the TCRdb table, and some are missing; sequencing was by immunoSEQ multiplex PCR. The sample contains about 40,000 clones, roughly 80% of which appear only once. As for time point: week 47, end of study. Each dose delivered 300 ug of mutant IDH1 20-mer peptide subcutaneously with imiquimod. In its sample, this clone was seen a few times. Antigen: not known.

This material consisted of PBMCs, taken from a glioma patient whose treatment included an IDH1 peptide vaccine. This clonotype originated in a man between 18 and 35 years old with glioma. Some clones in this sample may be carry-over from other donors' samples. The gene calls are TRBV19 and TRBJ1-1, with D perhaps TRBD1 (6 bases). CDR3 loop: CASSIVRTALNTEAFF. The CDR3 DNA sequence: TGTGCCAGTAGTATAGTTAGGACAGCCCTGAACACTGAAGCTTTCTTT.